This T cell receptor beta chain was identified during a study of shared clonotypes between healthy human individuals. CDR1 is KGHSH and CDR2 is LQKENI in the germline V gene. Trimming took 6 bases from V and 3 from J, leaving 18 bases between them. The CDR3 is 15 amino acids. Assay: immunoSEQ multiplex PCR; the TCRdb copy retains only in-frame clones and omits some. The sample lists approximately 2,300,000 clones; under 95% were seen once. Notes on this clone: No antigen is known for it.

The study's findings and limits: Estimated clonotype richness was generally higher in naive than memory subsets. Collection of samples was limited to blood; tissue repertoires likely differ.

The clonotype comes from a man aged 18 to 29 in good health. Some clones in this sample may be carry-over from other donors' samples. The chain carries TRBV18 and TRBJ2-7; weak D call: TRBD2 (7 bases). Material: naive CD4+ T cells from PBMCs. This sample's subset: CD45RA+ positively selected. The chain's CDR3 is CASSDLRGGFYEQYF. In nucleotides, the CDR3 is TGTGCCAGCTCGGACCTAAGGGGGGGCTTCTACGAGCAGTACTTC.